This T cell receptor (beta chain) was identified during a study of blood T cell repertoires in COVID-19 (dated by TCRdb to the early 2020s). About the full investigation: Samples from collaborators originated in the United States, Italy and Spain and spanned both the acute and convalescent phases of COVID-19. The material from the prospective study consisted of cDNA or gDNA derived from T cells, B-cell-depleted T cells, or PBMCs. The dataset comprised deeply sampled blood TCRbeta repertoires from subjects exposed to, actively infected with, or recovered from COVID-19. The repertoires were released in a freely available public database intended as a resource for research on the immune response to SARS-CoV-2. Samples were obtained from the ongoing ImmuneRACE study (first 160 participants) and from about 1,300 subjects provided by 6 global collaborators. A de-identified subject ID, COVID-19 status, age in years and sex were almost always included in the sample metadata. Where available, HLA class I and class II types were obtained from metadata supplied by the sample provider rather than from assay-based typing.

Germline trimming: 5 bases from V, 6 bases from J; junction bases outside gene matches: 4. The germline V gene (reference sequence) sets CDR1 to GTSNPN and CDR2 to SVGIG. The cysteine opens and the phenylalanine closes a CDR3 of 13 amino acids. Left in the record is the CDR3 DNA by itself, 39 bases read in frame from the first base. A second Seattle source provided samples from volunteer blood donors who had recovered from COVID-19. The collaborating institutions used their own protocols to collect whole blood in K2EDTA tubes. For TCRbeta analysis, collaborators shipped samples in one of three forms: frozen whole blood, isolated PBMCs, or DNA extracted from either of those sample types. TCRbeta CDR3 regions were amplified from genomic DNA using the immunoSEQ Assay, a bias-controlled multiplex PCR. The paper's processing steps were these. Within the assay, amplification of reference gene primers was used to estimate how many nucleated cells each sample contained. Sequence reads were collapsed and filtered to measure the absolute abundance of every unique TCRbeta CDR3 rearrangement. For each sample, productive Simpson clonality was calculated as the square root of Simpson's diversity index across productive rearrangements. The source is immuneACCESS, and TCRdb retained only in-frame sequences with V and J called. Part of the clones is not carried over; for the studies checked, unresolved V genes explain less than half of this, and the remainder is unexplained. From that table come the V and J calls and clone size; the DNA was used to work out D and trimming. For this sample the table gives roughly 160,000 clones, of which about 91% were detected only once. The top ten clones comprise roughly 3.9% of the sample.

The table lists this clone with a few counts. This receptor's antigen is unknown. Within one base of it there is no much larger clone, and no base qualities were kept. What the study reported, not specific to this receptor: The quantity of clinical and demographic metadata differed by source and by participant and was supplied without curation.

This TCR was recovered from a woman aged 55-75 years who had recovered from COVID-19. The chain is assembled from TRBV30 and TRBJ1-6; 7 bases in between match TRBD1. The sample was peripheral blood. Here is the DNA: TGTGCCTGGGAGGGACAGACTAATTCACCCCTCCACTTT. This gives the protein CAWEGQTNSPLHF.